The TCR beta chain under discussion was sequenced for a study of Graves' ophthalmopathy and Graves' hyperthyroidism. Study details: Absence of ophthalmopathy within 18 months of follow-up defined stable hyperthyroidism. Study-wide results and limits: Thyroid clonotypes that were expanded above 0.001 frequency mostly also appeared in blood. Ophthalmopathy and stable hyperthyroidism were discriminated by a 13-signature model, with roughly 86% sensitivity and around 81% specificity.

This CDR3 is 15 amino acids long. V was shortened by 2 bases and J by 10 bases, with 15 bases between the two germline ends. The germline V gene has CDR1 WSHSY and CDR2 SAAADI. Amplified material comprised TCR beta CDR3 regions derived from RNA transcripts. The workflow started with a first-round RT-PCR run with HTBI primers and then moved on to a second-round multiplex PCR. TCRdb reprocessed the multiplex PCR reads via MiXCR and lists one record per CDR3 protein. This sample carries approximately 1.2 million distinct CDR3 sequences, 35% to 45% of them seen once, and the ten largest clones take 11%. In regard to this clonotype: Its antigen is undetermined.

Other autoimmune diseases, uncontrolled infections, pregnancy or lactation excluded patients from enrollment. Material: peripheral blood or thyroid tissue (not recorded which). The TCR sequence derives from an adult man with Graves' hyperthyroidism. The chain links TRBV10-2 to TRBJ1-6; D ambiguous. DNA of the CDR3: TGCGCCAGCAGTGAGCCGGACCCACCGGGGTCACCCCTCCACTTT. This codes for CASSEPDPPGSPLHF.